Detailed here is one TCR beta chain. Clones were sequenced by immunoSEQ multiplex PCR, and TCRdb holds only the in-frame ones, with some missing. The data contain about 280,000 clones, roughly 85% of them singletons. This sample stems from a study of blood T cell repertoires in COVID-19. Study overall: Some COVID-19 samples were acute and others convalescent; all came from the United States, Italy and Spain.

Germline V gene lookup returns CDR1 SGHNT and CDR2 YYREEE (reference sequence). V dropped 0 bases and J dropped 9 bases, with 9 bases sitting between them. The CDR3 totals 12 residues. The sequence derives from a human donor in a cohort sampled during active COVID-19. The sample consisted of peripheral blood. This chain uses TRBV5-4 with TRBJ1-2, with no clear D. The CDR3 reads CASSLERLRYTF. Here the CDR3 DNA reads TGTGCCAGCAGCTTGGAGCGTTTACGCTACACCTTC.